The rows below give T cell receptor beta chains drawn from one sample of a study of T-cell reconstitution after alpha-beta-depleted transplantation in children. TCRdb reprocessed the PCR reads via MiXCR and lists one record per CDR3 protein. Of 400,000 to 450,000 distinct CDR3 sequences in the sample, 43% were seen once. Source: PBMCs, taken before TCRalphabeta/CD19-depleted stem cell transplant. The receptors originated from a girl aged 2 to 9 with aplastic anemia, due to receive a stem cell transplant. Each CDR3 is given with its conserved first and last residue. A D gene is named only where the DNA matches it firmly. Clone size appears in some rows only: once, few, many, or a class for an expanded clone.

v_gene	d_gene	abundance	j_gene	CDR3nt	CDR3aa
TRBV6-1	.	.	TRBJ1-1	TGTGCCAGCACACAATCGAGGGACACTGAAGCTTTCTTT	CASTQSRDTEAFF
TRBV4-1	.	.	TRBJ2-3	TGCGCCAGCAGCTACGATCGCACCAGCACAGATACGCAGTATTTT	CASSYDRTSTDTQYF
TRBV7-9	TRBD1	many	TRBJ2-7	TGTGCCAGCAGCTTAGCCAAGGGGACAGGGAGCAACGAGCAGTACTTC	CASSLAKGTGSNEQYF
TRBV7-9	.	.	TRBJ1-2	TGTGCCAGCAGCTTAAAGTTGCAGGGTGGAGAGGATGGCTACACCTTC	CASSLKLQGGEDGYTF
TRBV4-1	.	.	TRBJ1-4	TGCGCCAGCAGCCAAGATCACGGTTCGAAGGGTGAAAAACTGTTTTTT	CASSQDHGSKGEKLFF
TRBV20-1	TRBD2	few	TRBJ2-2	TGCAGTGCTAGAGATCGCCGGACTAGCGGGGGGGGAACGGAGCTGTTTTTT	CSARDRRTSGGGTELFF
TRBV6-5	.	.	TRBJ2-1	TGTGCCAGCAGTTACGGTGCAGACTACAATGAGCAGTTCTTC	CASSYGADYNEQFF
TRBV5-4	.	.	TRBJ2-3	TGTGCCAGCAGCTTTCGTAGCTTAGGGGAGGATACGCAGTATTTT	CASSFRSLGEDTQYF
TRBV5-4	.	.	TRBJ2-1	TGTGCCAGCAGCTTGGACCGGGGGGCGGCTGCCTACAATGAGCAGTTCTTC	CASSLDRGAAAYNEQFF
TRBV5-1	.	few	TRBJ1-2	TGCGCCAGCAGCTTATCCGGGCCCCGAGATTTTTATGGCTACACCTTC	CASSLSGPRDFYGYTF
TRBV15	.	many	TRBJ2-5	TGTGCCACCAGCAGAGATCCCCGGGAAGGAGAGACCCAGTACTTC	CATSRDPREGETQYF
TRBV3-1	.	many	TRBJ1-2	TGTGCCAGCAGCCAATGGCGAGTAGGCTACACCTTC	CASSQWRVGYTF
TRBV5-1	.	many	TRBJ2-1	TGCGCCAGCAGCTCGAATGGACAACGGGATTACAATGAGCAGTTCTTC	CASSSNGQRDYNEQFF
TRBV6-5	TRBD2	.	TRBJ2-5	TGTGCCAGCAGTTACGGCGGACTAGCGGGGCCTCAAGAGACCCAGTACTTC	CASSYGGLAGPQETQYF
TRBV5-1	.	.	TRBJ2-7	TGCGCCAGCAGCTTGGGAATGGGGGAAGGCGAGCAGTACTTC	CASSLGMGEGEQYF
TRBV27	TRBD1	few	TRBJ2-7	TGTGCCAGCAGTTGGGACAGGAGAGGCGAGCAGTACTTC	CASSWDRRGEQYF
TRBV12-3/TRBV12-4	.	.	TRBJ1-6	TGTGCCAGCAGTTTAAGGGGGACGAATTCACCCCTCCACTTT	CASSLRGTNSPLHF
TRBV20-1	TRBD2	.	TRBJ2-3	TGCAGTGCTAGAGACACGAGCGGGAGACGGACAGATACGCAGTATTTT	CSARDTSGRRTDTQYF
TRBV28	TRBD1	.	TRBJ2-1	TGTGCCAGCAGTGAAACGGACAGGGCGAGCAATGAGCAGTTCTTC	CASSETDRASNEQFF
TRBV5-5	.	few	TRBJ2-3	TGTGCCAGCAGCTTCCAAGCGGCCACAGATACGCAGTATTTT	CASSFQAATDTQYF
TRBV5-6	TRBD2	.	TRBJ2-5	TGTGCCAGCAGCTTGCCGGGGACTAGCGGGATCCTTCAGTCAGAGACCCAGTACTTC	CASSLPGTSGILQSETQYF
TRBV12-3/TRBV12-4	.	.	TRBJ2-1	TGTGCCAGCAGCCCACAGTCAAGGAGCTCCTACAATGAGCAGTTCTTC	CASSPQSRSSYNEQFF
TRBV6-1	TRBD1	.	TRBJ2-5	TGTGCCAGCAGTACCAGGGGGTCGGAGACCCAGTACTTC	CASSTRGSETQYF
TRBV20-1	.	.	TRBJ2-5	TGCAGTGCTAGAGATTATGGGGAAGCGTACAAGAGCACCCAGTACTTC	CSARDYGEAYKSTQYF
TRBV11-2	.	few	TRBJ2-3	TGTGCCAGCAGCTTAGGAGGAGGTCAGGCGAATACGCAGTATTTT	CASSLGGGQANTQYF
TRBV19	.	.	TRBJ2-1	TGTGCCTACAGGGGTGCGGGAGGCTCCTACAATGAGCAGTTCTTC	CAYRGAGGSYNEQFF
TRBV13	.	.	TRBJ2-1	TGTGCCAGCAGCCCCCGGGGCGGGACCAGACGGGCTGAGCAGTTCTTC	CASSPRGGTRRAEQFF
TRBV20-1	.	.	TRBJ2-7	TGCAGTGCTAGAGATCCCGCTAGCTACGAGCAGTACTTC	CSARDPASYEQYF
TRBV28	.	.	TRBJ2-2	TGTGCCAGCAGCCCCCTGGGACGGAACACCGGGGAGCGGTTTTTT	CASSPLGRNTGERFF
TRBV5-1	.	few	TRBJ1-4	TGCGCCAGCAGCTTGGTCAGAGGGACAACTAATGAAAAACTGTTTTTT	CASSLVRGTTNEKLFF
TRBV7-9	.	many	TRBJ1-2	TGTGCCAGCAGCTTAGCATGGGGCTACACCTTC	CASSLAWGYTF
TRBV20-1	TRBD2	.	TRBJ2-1	TGCAGTGCCCGAGGAGGGACTAGGATCAATGAGCAGTTCTTC	CSARGGTRINEQFF
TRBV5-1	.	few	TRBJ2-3	TGCGCCAGCAGCTTAAATGCGGGGAGCACAGATACGCAGTATTTT	CASSLNAGSTDTQYF
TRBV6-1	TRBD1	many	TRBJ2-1	TGTGCCAGCAGTCGGGACAGGGGTGCACATGAGCAGTTCTTC	CASSRDRGAHEQFF
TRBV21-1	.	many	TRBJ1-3	TGTGCCAGCAGATTGAGCGGTTTT	CASRLSGF
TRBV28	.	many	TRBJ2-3	TGTGCCAGCAGTGGCGACAGCCGCACAGATACGCAGTATTTT	CASSGDSRTDTQYF
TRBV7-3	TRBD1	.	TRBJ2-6	TGTGCCAGCAGCACGCTAGGACAGGGGAGGGCCAACGTCCTGACTTTC	CASSTLGQGRANVLTF
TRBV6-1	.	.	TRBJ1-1	TGTGCCAGCACCCACGCCAGGGGGAACACTGAAGCTTTCTTT	CASTHARGNTEAFF